Here is one TCR beta chain with its context. Its antigen is still unknown. Other DNA sequences in this sample translate to the same CDR3. This sample was taken from a study of T cell responses to AZD1222 COVID-19 vaccine. Findings and limits, study-wide: Just a handful of people given AZD1222 tested seropositive at baseline. Spike-specific TCR breadth rose after two AZD1222 doses, and depth rose as well. Most donors were white British and more were female, and clonal diversity was possibly underestimated. Per reports, nearly half of all spike-specific TCRs target regions that are unmutated in variants.

This CDR3 region has 13 residues. The V end lost 1 base, the J end lost 3 bases, and 6 bases lay between the germline ends. Germline V gives CDR1 SGHTA, CDR2 FQGNSA. The repertoire was sequenced with immunoSEQ multiplex PCR; TCRdb's copy has only in-frame clones and lacks some. Among 150,000 to 200,000 clones, more than 85% were seen once, and the ten largest hold around 2.3%. The sample here was peripheral blood, taken on day 0 of AZD1222 vaccination. The sequence derives from an adult in good health. V is TRBV7-2 and J is TRBJ1-1, with D possibly matching TRBD1 (5 bases). The CDR3 DNA follows: TGTGCCAGCAGCTTAGGGGGGGACACTGAAGCTTTCTTT. As protein: CASSLGGDTEAFF.